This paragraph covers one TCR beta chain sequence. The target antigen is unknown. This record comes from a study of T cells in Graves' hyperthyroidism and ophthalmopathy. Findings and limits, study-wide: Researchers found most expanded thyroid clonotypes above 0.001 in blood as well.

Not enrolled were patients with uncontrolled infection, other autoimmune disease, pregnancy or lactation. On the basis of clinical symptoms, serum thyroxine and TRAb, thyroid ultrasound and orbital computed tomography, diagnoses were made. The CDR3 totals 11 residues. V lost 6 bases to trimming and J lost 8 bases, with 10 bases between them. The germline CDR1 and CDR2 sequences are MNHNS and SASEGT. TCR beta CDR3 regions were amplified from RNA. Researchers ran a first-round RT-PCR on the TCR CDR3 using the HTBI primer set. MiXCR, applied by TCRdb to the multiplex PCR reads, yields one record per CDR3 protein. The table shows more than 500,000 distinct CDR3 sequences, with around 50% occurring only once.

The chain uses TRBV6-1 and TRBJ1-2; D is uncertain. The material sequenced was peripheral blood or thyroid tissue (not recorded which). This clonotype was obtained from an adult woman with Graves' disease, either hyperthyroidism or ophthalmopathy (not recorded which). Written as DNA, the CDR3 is TGTGCCAGCAGCCATGAACGGGGCTACACCTTC. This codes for CASSHERGYTF.